These T cell receptor beta chains were read from a single sample in a study of cytomegalovirus exposure and HLA in healthy donors. TCRdb's copy holds only in-frame clones and misses some; the assay was immunoSEQ multiplex PCR. The data contain some 62,000 clones, 87% of them singletons. The sequenced sample was PBMCs. Every receptor here comes from a man younger than 35 in good health and CMV-seronegative. The CDR3 runs from the conserved cysteine through the conserved F or W. D genes are given only for firm matches. Size values are once, few and many counts, or a class for expanded clones, and some rows have none.

CDR3aa: CASSLGGRQPQHF
CDR3nt: TGTGCCAGCAGTTTAGGAGGGAGACAGCCCCAGCATTTT
j_gene: TRBJ1-5
abundance: .
d_gene: .
v_gene: TRBV27

CDR3aa: CASSPGGLRGQPQHF
CDR3nt: TGCGCCAGCAGCCCTGGCGGCCTAAGAGGGCAGCCCCAGCATTTT
j_gene: TRBJ1-5
abundance: .
d_gene: .
v_gene: TRBV5-1

CDR3aa: CASSEKQGWGSYEQYF
CDR3nt: TGTGCCAGCAGCGAAAAACAGGGGTGGGGCTCCTACGAGCAGTACTTC
j_gene: TRBJ2-7
abundance: once
d_gene: TRBD1
v_gene: TRBV11-2

CDR3aa: CASSQDGSGAYNEQFF
CDR3nt: TGTGCCAGCAGCCAAGATGGTAGCGGCGCCTACAATGAGCAGTTCTTC
j_gene: TRBJ2-1
abundance: few
d_gene: .
v_gene: TRBV4-2

CDR3aa: CASNDRTATGTQYF
CDR3nt: TGTGCCAGCAATGACCGAACGGCGACGGGGACCCAGTACTTC
j_gene: TRBJ2-5
abundance: .
d_gene: .
v_gene: TRBV2

CDR3aa: CASTRNTEAFF
CDR3nt: TGTGCCAGCACTCGGAACACTGAAGCTTTCTTT
j_gene: TRBJ1-1
abundance: .
d_gene: .
v_gene: TRBV2

CDR3aa: CASSDPRAGANVLTF
CDR3nt: TGTGCCAGCAGCGACCCGAGAGCTGGGGCCAACGTCCTGACTTTC
j_gene: TRBJ2-6
abundance: .
d_gene: .
v_gene: TRBV9

CDR3aa: CASSKLQGTNYGYTF
CDR3nt: TGCGCCAGCAGCAAGCTACAGGGAACCAACTATGGCTACACCTTC
j_gene: TRBJ1-2
abundance: .
d_gene: .
v_gene: TRBV5-1

CDR3aa: CSARRADTQYF
CDR3nt: TGCAGTGCTAGGAGGGCAGATACGCAGTATTTT
j_gene: TRBJ2-3
abundance: once
d_gene: .
v_gene: TRBV20-1

CDR3aa: CASSTRQGGDEQFF
CDR3nt: TGTGCCAGCAGTACGCGACAGGGTGGGGATGAGCAGTTCTTC
j_gene: TRBJ2-1
abundance: .
d_gene: TRBD1
v_gene: TRBV6-1

CDR3aa: CAWSGFRGTEAFF
CDR3nt: TGTGCCTGGAGTGGCTTTCGGGGCACTGAAGCTTTCTTT
j_gene: TRBJ1-1
abundance: .
d_gene: .
v_gene: TRBV30

CDR3aa: CAWNTGTGDYGYTF
CDR3nt: TGTGCCTGGAATACCGGGACAGGGGACTATGGCTACACCTTC
j_gene: TRBJ1-2
abundance: .
d_gene: TRBD1
v_gene: TRBV30

CDR3aa: CASSVASNTGELFF
CDR3nt: TGTGCCAGCAGCGTAGCCTCCAACACCGGGGAGCTGTTTTTT
j_gene: TRBJ2-2
abundance: .
d_gene: .
v_gene: TRBV9

CDR3aa: CASSSTGLSYEQYF
CDR3nt: TGTGCCAGCAGCTCTACAGGGTTATCCTACGAGCAGTACTTC
j_gene: TRBJ2-7
abundance: once
d_gene: .
v_gene: TRBV11-2

CDR3aa: CASSQDPYRLAGDYEQYF
CDR3nt: TGTGCCAGCAGCCAAGATCCCTACCGGCTAGCGGGGGACTACGAGCAGTACTTC
j_gene: TRBJ2-7
abundance: .
d_gene: TRBD2
v_gene: TRBV4-2

CDR3aa: CASRDRGNMENTQYF
CDR3nt: TGTGCCAGCAGAGACAGGGGGAATATGGAAAATACGCAGTATTTT
j_gene: TRBJ2-3
abundance: once
d_gene: TRBD1
v_gene: TRBV2

CDR3aa: CASSLDRVPDTQYF
CDR3nt: TGTGCCAGCAGTCTCGACAGGGTCCCAGATACGCAGTATTTT
j_gene: TRBJ2-3
abundance: .
d_gene: TRBD1
v_gene: TRBV28

CDR3aa: CASSFSSGRVYEQYF
CDR3nt: TGTGCCAGCAGCTTCAGTAGTGGCAGGGTCTACGAGCAGTACTTC
j_gene: TRBJ2-7
abundance: .
d_gene: .
v_gene: TRBV7-9

CDR3aa: CASSPLGQGSTGELFF
CDR3nt: TGTGCCAGCAGCCCCCTTGGACAGGGGAGCACCGGGGAGCTGTTTTTT
j_gene: TRBJ2-2
abundance: once
d_gene: TRBD1
v_gene: TRBV14

CDR3aa: CASSFGSAYEQYF
CDR3nt: TGTGCCAGCAGTTTCGGGTCCGCCTACGAGCAGTACTTC
j_gene: TRBJ2-7
abundance: .
d_gene: .
v_gene: TRBV28

CDR3aa: CASTPPGEIYGYTF
CDR3nt: TGTGCCAGCACGCCTCCAGGGGAGATCTATGGCTACACCTTC
j_gene: TRBJ1-2
abundance: .
d_gene: .
v_gene: TRBV28

CDR3aa: CAWRGGTTGELFF
CDR3nt: TGTGCCTGGCGCGGGGGAACCACCGGGGAGCTGTTTTTT
j_gene: TRBJ2-2
abundance: .
d_gene: TRBD2
v_gene: TRBV30

CDR3aa: CASSYPGQPQHF
CDR3nt: TGTGCCAGCAGTTACCCCGGTCAGCCCCAGCATTTT
j_gene: TRBJ1-5
abundance: .
d_gene: .
v_gene: TRBV6-5

CDR3aa: CASSLVRGSYEQYF
CDR3nt: TGTGCCAGCAGCTTAGTACGGGGCTCCTACGAGCAGTACTTC
j_gene: TRBJ2-7
abundance: .
d_gene: .
v_gene: TRBV11-3

CDR3aa: CASSFVTASYGYTF
CDR3nt: TGTGCCAGCAGTTTCGTGACAGCATCCTATGGCTACACCTTC
j_gene: TRBJ1-2
abundance: .
d_gene: .
v_gene: TRBV28

CDR3aa: CSAAPGDDEKLFF
CDR3nt: TGCAGCGCAGCACCCGGGGATGATGAAAAACTGTTTTTT
j_gene: TRBJ1-4
abundance: .
d_gene: .
v_gene: TRBV29-1

CDR3aa: CASSNTGNYEQYF
CDR3nt: TGTGCCAGCAGCAATACAGGAAACTACGAGCAGTACTTC
j_gene: TRBJ2-7
abundance: .
d_gene: .
v_gene: TRBV7-9

CDR3aa: CASSGLTGGIDTQYF
CDR3nt: TGTGCCAGCTCCGGTTTGACAGGGGGGATAGATACGCAGTATTTT
j_gene: TRBJ2-3
abundance: .
d_gene: TRBD1
v_gene: TRBV18

CDR3aa: CASGLIQGMDSPLHF
CDR3nt: TGTGCTAGTGGTTTGATTCAGGGTATGGATTCACCCCTCCACTTT
j_gene: TRBJ1-6
abundance: once
d_gene: .
v_gene: TRBV12-5

CDR3aa: CASSVAPSVGEKLFF
CDR3nt: TGTGCCAGCAGCGTAGCACCATCGGTCGGTGAAAAACTGTTTTTT
j_gene: TRBJ1-4
abundance: .
d_gene: .
v_gene: TRBV9

CDR3aa: CASSTGTASGNTIYF
CDR3nt: TGTGCCAGCAGTACCGGGACAGCCTCAGGAAACACCATATATTTT
j_gene: TRBJ1-3
abundance: .
d_gene: TRBD1
v_gene: TRBV6-5

CDR3aa: CAWNSGGRYNEQFF
CDR3nt: TGTGCCTGGAATAGCGGGGGCCGTTACAATGAGCAGTTCTTC
j_gene: TRBJ2-1
abundance: .
d_gene: TRBD2
v_gene: TRBV30

CDR3aa: CASSQGLSTDTQYF
CDR3nt: TGTGCCAGCAGCCAGGGACTATCCACAGATACGCAGTATTTT
j_gene: TRBJ2-3
abundance: .
d_gene: TRBD2
v_gene: TRBV11-2

CDR3aa: CAWVGGVSSPLHF
CDR3nt: TGTGCCTGGGTAGGGGGGGTAAGCTCACCCCTCCACTTT
j_gene: TRBJ1-6
abundance: once
d_gene: .
v_gene: TRBV30

CDR3aa: CASRVSGTEAFF
CDR3nt: TGTGCCAGCAGAGTTAGCGGTACCGAAGCTTTCTTT
j_gene: TRBJ1-1
abundance: few
d_gene: .
v_gene: TRBV6-1

CDR3aa: CALGHRNYGYTF
CDR3nt: TGTGCCTTGGGACACCGTAACTATGGCTACACCTTC
j_gene: TRBJ1-2
abundance: once
d_gene: .
v_gene: TRBV30

CDR3aa: CASSPTGTVDSPLHF
CDR3nt: TGTGCCAGCAGTCCGACCGGGACAGTCGATTCACCCCTCCACTTT
j_gene: TRBJ1-6
abundance: .
d_gene: TRBD1
v_gene: TRBV6-5

CDR3aa: CAWSARYEQYF
CDR3nt: TGTGCCTGGAGTGCACGGTACGAGCAGTACTTC
j_gene: TRBJ2-7
abundance: .
d_gene: .
v_gene: TRBV30

CDR3aa: CASTLSQGTNEKLFF
CDR3nt: TGTGCCAGCACCCTAAGTCAGGGGACTAATGAAAAACTGTTTTTT
j_gene: TRBJ1-4
abundance: .
d_gene: .
v_gene: TRBV2

CDR3aa: CASSYPWGGQGNEQFF
CDR3nt: TGTGCCAGCAGTTACCCGTGGGGGGGGCAGGGGAATGAGCAGTTCTTC
j_gene: TRBJ2-1
abundance: .
d_gene: .
v_gene: TRBV6-5

CDR3aa: CASSDAGTGRHEQYF
CDR3nt: TGTGCCAGCAGTGACGCCGGGACAGGGCGGCACGAGCAGTACTTC
j_gene: TRBJ2-7
abundance: .
d_gene: TRBD1
v_gene: TRBV6-1

CDR3aa: CASSSGVKPQHF
CDR3nt: TGTGCCAGCAGCTCCGGGGTGAAGCCCCAGCATTTT
j_gene: TRBJ1-5
abundance: few
d_gene: .
v_gene: TRBV5-8

CDR3aa: CASTNTRGYNEQFF
CDR3nt: TGTGCCAGCACTAACACCCGAGGGTACAATGAGCAGTTCTTC
j_gene: TRBJ2-1
abundance: .
d_gene: .
v_gene: TRBV2

CDR3aa: CASGAPLGGNEQFF
CDR3nt: TGTGCCAGCGGGGCACCGTTAGGCGGCAATGAGCAGTTCTTC
j_gene: TRBJ2-1
abundance: once
d_gene: .
v_gene: TRBV7-8

CDR3aa: CASSPRSGPETQYF
CDR3nt: TGTGCCAGCTCACCTCGGAGCGGACCGGAGACCCAGTACTTC
j_gene: TRBJ2-5
abundance: once
d_gene: .
v_gene: TRBV18

CDR3aa: CASSQDINRVDQPQHF
CDR3nt: TGTGCCAGCAGCCAAGACATCAACAGAGTGGATCAGCCCCAGCATTTT
j_gene: TRBJ1-5
abundance: .
d_gene: .
v_gene: TRBV4-2

CDR3aa: CASSLGLVTYEQYF
CDR3nt: TGTGCCAGCAGCTTAGGGCTGGTTACCTACGAGCAGTACTTC
j_gene: TRBJ2-7
abundance: .
d_gene: .
v_gene: TRBV7-6

CDR3aa: CASSYNTGVGEAFF
CDR3nt: TGTGCCAGCAGCTATAATACAGGGGTGGGTGAAGCTTTCTTT
j_gene: TRBJ1-1
abundance: .
d_gene: TRBD1
v_gene: TRBV7-8

CDR3aa: CASSQAGRTEAFF
CDR3nt: TGCGCCAGCAGCCAGGCGGGGAGGACTGAAGCTTTCTTT
j_gene: TRBJ1-1
abundance: .
d_gene: .
v_gene: TRBV4-1

CDR3aa: CAWRPGRNGQFF
CDR3nt: TGTGCCTGGAGACCAGGGCGTAATGGGCAGTTCTTC
j_gene: TRBJ2-1
abundance: .
d_gene: .
v_gene: TRBV30

CDR3aa: CSGRTVTNTEAFF
CDR3nt: TGCAGCGGGAGGACTGTGACCAACACCGAAGCTTTCTTT
j_gene: TRBJ1-1
abundance: .
d_gene: .
v_gene: TRBV29-1

CDR3aa: CASSLLGSGKSTEAFF
CDR3nt: TGTGCCAGCAGCCTCCTCGGGTCAGGGAAAAGTACTGAAGCTTTCTTT
j_gene: TRBJ1-1
abundance: .
d_gene: .
v_gene: TRBV7-9

CDR3aa: CASSQGQAYEQYF
CDR3nt: TGCGCCAGCAGCCAGGGACAGGCTTACGAGCAGTACTTC
j_gene: TRBJ2-7
abundance: .
d_gene: TRBD1
v_gene: TRBV4-1

CDR3aa: CASSIQGTDTQYF
CDR3nt: TGTGCCAGCAGTATCCAGGGCACAGATACGCAGTATTTT
j_gene: TRBJ2-3
abundance: few
d_gene: .
v_gene: TRBV2

CDR3aa: CASSPRRGQGADTQYF
CDR3nt: TGTGCCAGCAGTCCCCGGCGGGGACAGGGGGCAGATACGCAGTATTTT
j_gene: TRBJ2-3
abundance: once
d_gene: TRBD1
v_gene: TRBV2

CDR3aa: CASSVDRVQPQHF
CDR3nt: TGTGCCAGCAGTGTTGACAGGGTTCAGCCCCAGCATTTT
j_gene: TRBJ1-5
abundance: .
d_gene: TRBD1
v_gene: TRBV28

CDR3aa: CSAETADTQYF
CDR3nt: TGCAGTGCGGAGACAGCAGATACGCAGTATTTT
j_gene: TRBJ2-3
abundance: once
d_gene: .
v_gene: TRBV20-1